This T cell receptor (beta chain) is from a study of cytotoxic CD8 clonotypes in ibrutinib-treated CLL. Study-wide results and limits: There were differences in sampling times between sustained-remission and progressing patients. Clonality increased with ibrutinib response but returned toward baseline at progression.

A 1 in 200,000 to 1 in 1 million T cell depth was the sequencing target. Data came from immunoSEQ multiplex PCR; TCRdb stores just in-frame clones and leaves some out. The sample has some 140,000 clones; around 93% are singletons. From germline, CDR1 is SGHNT and CDR2 YENEEA. The CDR3 has 12 amino acids. With 5 bases removed from V and 4 bases from J, the gap between germline ends came to 9 bases. Worth noting for this clone: Its antigen remains unidentified.

The chain couples TRBV11-3 to TRBJ2-7; D is perhaps TRBD1 (5 bases). The sequenced sample was PBMCs, obtained after 12 months of ibrutinib treatment. The TCR originated in a human donor with chronic lymphocytic leukemia. The CDR3, as DNA: TGTGCCAGCAGCACAGACAGTTACGAGCAGTACTTC. It translates to CASSTDSYEQYF. Variable domain in full (rest from reference TRBV11-3 and TRBJ2-7): EAGVVQSPRYKIIEKKQPVAFWCNPISGHNTLYWYLQNLGQGPELLIRYENEEAVDDSQLPKDRFSAERLKGVDSTLKIQPAELGDSAVYLCASSTDSYEQYFGPGTRLTVT.